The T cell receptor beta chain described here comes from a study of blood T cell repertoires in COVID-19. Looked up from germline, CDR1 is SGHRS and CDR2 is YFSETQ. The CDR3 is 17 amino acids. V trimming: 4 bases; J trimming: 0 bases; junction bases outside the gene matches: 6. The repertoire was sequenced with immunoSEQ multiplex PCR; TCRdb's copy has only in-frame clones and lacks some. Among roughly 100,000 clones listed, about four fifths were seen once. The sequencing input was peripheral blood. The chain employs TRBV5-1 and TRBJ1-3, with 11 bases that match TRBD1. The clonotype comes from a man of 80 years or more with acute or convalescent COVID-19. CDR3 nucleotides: TGCGCCAGCAGCCAAGGGACAGGGGGTTACTCTGGAAACACCATATATTTT. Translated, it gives CASSQGTGGYSGNTIYF. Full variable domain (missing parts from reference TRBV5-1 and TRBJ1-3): KAGVTQTPRYLIKTRGQQVTLSCSPISGHRSVSWYQQTPGQGLQFLFEYFSETQRNKGNFPGRFSGRQFSNSRSEMNVSTLELGDSALYLCASSQGTGGYSGNTIYFGEGSWLTVV.